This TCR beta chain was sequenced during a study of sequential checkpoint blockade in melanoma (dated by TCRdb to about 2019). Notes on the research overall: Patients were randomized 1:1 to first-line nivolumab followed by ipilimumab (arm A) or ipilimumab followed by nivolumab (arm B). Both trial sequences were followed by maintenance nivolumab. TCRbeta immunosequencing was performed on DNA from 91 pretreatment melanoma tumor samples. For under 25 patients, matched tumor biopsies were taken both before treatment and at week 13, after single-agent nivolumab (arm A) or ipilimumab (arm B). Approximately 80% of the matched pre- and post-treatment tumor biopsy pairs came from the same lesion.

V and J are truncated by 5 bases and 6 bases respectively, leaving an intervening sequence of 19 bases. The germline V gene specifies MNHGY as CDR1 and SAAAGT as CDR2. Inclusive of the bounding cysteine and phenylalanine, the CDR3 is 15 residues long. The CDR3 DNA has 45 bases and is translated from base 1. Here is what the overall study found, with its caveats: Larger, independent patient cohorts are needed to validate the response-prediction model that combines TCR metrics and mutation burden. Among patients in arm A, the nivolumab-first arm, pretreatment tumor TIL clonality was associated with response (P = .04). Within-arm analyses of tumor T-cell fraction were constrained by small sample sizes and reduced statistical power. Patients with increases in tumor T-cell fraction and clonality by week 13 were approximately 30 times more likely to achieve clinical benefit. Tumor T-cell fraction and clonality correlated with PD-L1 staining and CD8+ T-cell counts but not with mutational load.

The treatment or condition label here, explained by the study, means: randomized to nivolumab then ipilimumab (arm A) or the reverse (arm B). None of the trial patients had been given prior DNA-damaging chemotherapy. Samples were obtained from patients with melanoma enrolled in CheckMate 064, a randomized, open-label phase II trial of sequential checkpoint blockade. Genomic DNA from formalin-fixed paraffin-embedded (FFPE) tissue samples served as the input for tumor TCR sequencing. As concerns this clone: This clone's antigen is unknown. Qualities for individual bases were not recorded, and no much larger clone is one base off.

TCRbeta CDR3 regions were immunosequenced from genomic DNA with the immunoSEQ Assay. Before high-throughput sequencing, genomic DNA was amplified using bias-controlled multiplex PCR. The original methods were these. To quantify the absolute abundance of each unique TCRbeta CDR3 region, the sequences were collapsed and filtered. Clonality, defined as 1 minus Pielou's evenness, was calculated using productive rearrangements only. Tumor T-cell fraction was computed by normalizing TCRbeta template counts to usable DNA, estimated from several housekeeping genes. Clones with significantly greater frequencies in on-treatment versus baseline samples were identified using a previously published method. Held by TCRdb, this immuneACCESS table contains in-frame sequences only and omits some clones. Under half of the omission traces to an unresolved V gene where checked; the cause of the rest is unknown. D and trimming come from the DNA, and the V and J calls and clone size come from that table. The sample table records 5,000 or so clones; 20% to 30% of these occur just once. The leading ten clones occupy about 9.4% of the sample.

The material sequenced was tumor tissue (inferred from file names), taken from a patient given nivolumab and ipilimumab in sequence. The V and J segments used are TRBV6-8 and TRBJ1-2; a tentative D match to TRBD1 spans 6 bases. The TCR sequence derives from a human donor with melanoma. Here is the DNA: TGTGCCAGCAGTGTCGGGACACGGATCGAACATGGCTACACCTTC. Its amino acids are CASSVGTRIEHGYTF.